These 2 T cell receptor beta chains share one sample of origin, sequenced in a study of blood T cell repertoires in COVID-19. Measured with immunoSEQ multiplex PCR; TCRdb has only the in-frame clones, and not every one. The sample has roughly 160,000 clones; less than 80% are singletons. Sequenced input: PBMCs or T cells enriched from blood (not recorded which). Source of these receptors: a woman in her 70s in a cohort exposed to, infected with or recovered from COVID-19 (not recorded which).

The chain carries TRBV7-9 and TRBJ2-3, with D possibly TRBD1 on 5 matching bases. The CDR3 runs to 13 residues. Trimming stripped 5 bases from V and 4 bases from J, with 10 bases between. In germline, CDR1 is SEHNR, CDR2 FQNEAQ (reference sequence). CDR3 region: CASSRQGADTQYF. In nucleotides, the CDR3 is TGTGCCAGCAGCCGACAAGGGGCAGATACGCAGTATTTT.

The chain couples TRBV2 to TRBJ2-2; D possibly corresponds to TRBD1 (6 bases). V dropped 4 bases and J dropped 4 bases, with 13 bases sitting between them. Germline V CDR1 and CDR2: SNHLY, FYNNEI. CDR3 length: 15 residues. CDR3 amino acids: CASSGTDPGTGELFF. Here the CDR3 DNA reads TGTGCCAGCAGTGGGACAGACCCCGGCACCGGGGAGCTGTTTTTT. Looking up the rest from reference TRBV2 and TRBJ2-2 gives the full variable domain: EPEVTQTPSHQVTQMGQEVILRCVPISNHLYFYWYRQILGQKVEFLVSFYNNEISEKSEIFDDQFSVERPDGSNFTLKIRSTKLEDSAMYFCASSGTDPGTGELFFGEGSRLTVL.